This record looks at one TCR beta chain sequence and its context. Its specific antigen is unknown. The sample holds no much larger clone one base away, and base qualities are not on file. The donors were healthy, HIV-negative adults with no recently reported acute infections or vaccinations. Only Caucasian adults living in Nashville, Tennessee, USA were represented among the donors. Magnetic negative selection was used to enrich CD4+ T cells, after which naive cells were positively selected on CD45RA and the negative fraction became the memory subset. Blood was collected by leukapheresis, and PBMCs were isolated by Ficoll-Histopaque density gradient centrifugation and then cryopreserved in liquid nitrogen vapor phase. Purity and quantity of every magnetically sorted T cell population were checked by analytical flow cytometry. Each sorted fraction had its genomic DNA isolated and then quantified by UV absorbance on a Nanodrop 2000c.

This sample is drawn from a study of shared clonotypes between healthy human individuals (TCRdb year 2020). Study-level background: The cohort comprised two women and a few men aged 18 to 49 years. For each donor, three plates each were used for CD4 naive and CD4 memory, two plates were used for CD8 naive, and one plate was used for CD8 memory. To estimate repertoire size and how much clonotypes are shared between individuals, the study performed deep sequencing of blood TCR repertoires from roughly five healthy adults. Libraries were prepared and TCR repertoires were sequenced by different laboratories using diverse techniques, in order to increase sequencing depth and limit assay-specific biases. Per donor, leukapheresis produced somewhere between about 0.8 and 9.5 billion PBMCs.

The CDR3 numbers 14 residues from cysteine through phenylalanine. Just CDR3 DNA is preserved here, 42 bases in frame from base 1. Between the V and J ends, shortened by 5 bases and 4 bases respectively, the junction contains 15 bases. The germline V gene gives CDR1 as SGHRS and CDR2 as YFSETQ. TCR CDR3 regions were amplified from genomic DNA by multiplex PCR using the deep immunoSEQ assay. For each cell subset, the extracted genomic DNA was distributed evenly across all wells of several immunoSEQ 96-well plates, and each plate served as one replicate. For sorted subsets, roughly 190 ng of genomic DNA, equivalent to 30,000 or so T cell genomes, went into each replicate PCR. Purified libraries were quantified with a Qubit 3.0 fluorometer, sized on a Bioanalyzer 2100, and re-quantified with the KAPA Library Quantification kit. A separate single-read 150-cycle Illumina NextSeq 550 flow cell was used to sequence each immunoSEQ 96-well plate. The published analysis was carried out like this. The immunoSEQ output contained only junctional sequences without quality scores, so filtering could not match that applied to full-length reads. Sequences were annotated with PyIR, a Python wrapper for IgBLAST v1.9, and V/J genes and CDR3 were assigned using IMGT germline references. Reads were filtered out if the reads had weak V/J assignments (E-value above 1e-6), no CDR3, stop codons, out-of-frame junctions, or ambiguous translated residues. V3J clonotypes were defined by identical inferred V gene, J gene, and CDR3 amino acid sequence. Percentage overlap between repertoires was computed as shared unique clonotypes divided by the size of the smaller repertoire. Three approaches were used to assess repertoire richness: RTK rarefaction, the Chao1 estimator, and Recon v2.1 estimates of unobserved clonotypes. Generation probabilities for all TCRbeta clonotypes obtained by the gDNA method from several donors were computed using OLGA. Here the immuneACCESS table is served through TCRdb, limited to in-frame sequences with V and J called. Missing clones are a known gap in these copies; in checked studies unresolved V genes cover under half, and the rest lacks a known reason. That table gives V, J and clone size, and the DNA gave D and trimming. The sample includes 2 million or so clones, with 90% to 95% observed a single time. More than 0.1% of the sample is taken by the ten largest.

Summary of the overall study and its limitations: Even with the large sequencing depth, rarefaction of the sorted-subset datasets indicated that sequencing was incomplete. Based on pairwise subsampling, the degree of clonotype sharing among donors was expected to be affected by sequencing depth. Sharing across a few donors was observed for around 5% of naive CD4, 3.5% of naive CD8, over 2% of memory CD4, and about 0.38% of memory CD8 clonotypes. Naive subsets generally had larger estimated clonotype richness than memory subsets. Compared with non-shared clonotypes, the clonotypes found in all four sorted-subset donors had higher generation probabilities. Sampling was restricted to blood, and TCR repertoires in tissue are likely to differ from TCR repertoires in blood. The small number of donors limited the genetic and exposure-history diversity represented.

The sequence joins TRBV5-1 to TRBJ1-1, with the D gene not confidently named. Sample: naive CD4+ T cells sorted from blood. The intended sense of this specimen's cell subset or site label: CD45RA+ positively selected. The receptor's source is a man between 18 and 35 years old in good health. The nucleotides read TGCGCCAGCAGGGGTAGTGAGCTTGCCACTGAAGCTTTCTTT. Its protein is CASRGSELATEAFF.